The subject of this entry is one T cell receptor beta chain. Antigen: not known. These data come from a study of radiotherapy plus CTLA-4 blockade in lung cancer. Turning to the study itself: Disease control reached approximately 29%, with objective responses in 15% to 20%. General study points: Reports identified early blood T cell clone dynamics, with interferon-beta, as the best response predictor.

V dropped 4 bases and J dropped 3 bases, with 19 bases sitting between them. Germline V gene data show CDR1 as SGHAT and CDR2 as FQNNGV. The CDR3 is 16 residues long. Assay: immunoSEQ multiplex PCR; the TCRdb copy retains only in-frame clones and omits some. The sample consists of some 46,000 clones, 60% to 80% of them appearing once. CTLA-4 blockade using ipilimumab, together with focal radiation, was received by patients with chemo-refractory metastatic non-small-cell lung cancer. This sequence joins TRBV11-2 and TRBJ2-7; D is perhaps TRBD2 (6 bases). This specimen was peripheral blood, taken from a patient treated with radiotherapy plus ipilimumab. The clonotype originates from a human donor with non-small cell lung cancer whose response to radiotherapy plus ipilimumab could not be evaluated. CDR3 sequence reads: CASSYPGPRGLYEQYF. The CDR3 nucleotides read TGTGCCAGCAGCTACCCGGGACCTCGGGGACTCTACGAGCAGTACTTC.